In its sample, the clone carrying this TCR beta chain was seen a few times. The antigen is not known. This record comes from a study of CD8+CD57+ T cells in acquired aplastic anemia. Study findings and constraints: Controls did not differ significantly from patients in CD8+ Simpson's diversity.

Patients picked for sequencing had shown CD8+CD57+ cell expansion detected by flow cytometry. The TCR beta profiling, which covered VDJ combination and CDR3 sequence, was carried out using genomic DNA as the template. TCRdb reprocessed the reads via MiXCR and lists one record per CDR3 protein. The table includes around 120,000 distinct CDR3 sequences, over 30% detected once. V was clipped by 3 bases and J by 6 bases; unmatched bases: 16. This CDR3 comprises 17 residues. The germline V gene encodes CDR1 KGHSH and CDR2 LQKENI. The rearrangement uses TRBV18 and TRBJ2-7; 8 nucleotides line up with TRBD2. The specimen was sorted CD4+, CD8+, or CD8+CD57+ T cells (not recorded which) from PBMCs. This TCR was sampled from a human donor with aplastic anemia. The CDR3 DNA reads TGTGCCAGCTCACCCTTGAGCACCTCGGGAGGGGTTGGCGAGCAGTACTTC. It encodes CASSPLSTSGGVGEQYF.